This T cell receptor beta chain was recorded in a study of cytomegalovirus exposure and HLA in healthy donors. For this clone: Its antigen is currently unknown.

Study-level results: Highly shared sequence variants in one cluster were likely a sequencing artifact. Upon later analysis, TCR association rates were observed to vary by HLA locus, being highest for DRB1 and lowest for HLA-C.

PCR primers comprised 60 Vbeta and 13 Jbeta primers. Sequencing used immunoSEQ multiplex PCR; TCRdb keeps in-frame clones, though not all of them. Its table records roughly 120,000 clones. The CDR3 loop spans 16 amino acids. V dropped 6 bases and J dropped 1 base, with 16 bases sitting between them. In germline, CDR1 is KGHSH, CDR2 LQKENI. Sequenced sample: PBMCs. The chain couples TRBV18 to TRBJ1-3; TRBD1 might be the D (5 bases). The sequence was collected from a man aged 18 to 35 in good health and CMV-seronegative. As DNA, the CDR3 is TGTGCCAGCTCTCGAGTGGCAGGGCAGTCTGGAAACACCATATATTTT. It codes for CASSRVAGQSGNTIYF.